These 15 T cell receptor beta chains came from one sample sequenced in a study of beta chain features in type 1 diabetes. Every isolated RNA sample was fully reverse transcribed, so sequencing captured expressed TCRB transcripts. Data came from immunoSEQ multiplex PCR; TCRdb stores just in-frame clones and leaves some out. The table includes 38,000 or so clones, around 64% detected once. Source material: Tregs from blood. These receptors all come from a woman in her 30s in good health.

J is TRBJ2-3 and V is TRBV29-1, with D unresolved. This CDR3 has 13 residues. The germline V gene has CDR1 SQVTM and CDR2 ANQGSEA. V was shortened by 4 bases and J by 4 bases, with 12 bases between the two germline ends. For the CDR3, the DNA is TGCAGCGTTGTCACGAACTCTGCAGATACGCAGTATTTT. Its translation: CSVVTNSADTQYF.

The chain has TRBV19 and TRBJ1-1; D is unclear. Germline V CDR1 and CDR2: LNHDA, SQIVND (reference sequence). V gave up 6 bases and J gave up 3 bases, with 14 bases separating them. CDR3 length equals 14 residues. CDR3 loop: CASRRSRADTEAFF. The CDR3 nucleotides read TGTGCCAGTAGACGGTCGAGGGCGGACACTGAAGCTTTCTTT.

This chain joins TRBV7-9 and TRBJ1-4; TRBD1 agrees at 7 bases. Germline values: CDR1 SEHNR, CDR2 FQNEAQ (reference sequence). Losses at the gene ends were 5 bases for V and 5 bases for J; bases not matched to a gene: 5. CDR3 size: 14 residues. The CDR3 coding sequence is TGTGCCAGCAGCGTGGGACAGACCAATGAAAAACTGTTTTTT. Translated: CASSVGQTNEKLFF.

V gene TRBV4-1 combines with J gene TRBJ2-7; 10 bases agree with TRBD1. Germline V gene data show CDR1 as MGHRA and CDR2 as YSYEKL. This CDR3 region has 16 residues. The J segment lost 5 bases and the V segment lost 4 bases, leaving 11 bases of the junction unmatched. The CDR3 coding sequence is TGCGCCAGCAGCCGACGCGTGGGACAGGGGACGAACGAGCAGTACTTC. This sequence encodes CASSRRVGQGTNEQYF.

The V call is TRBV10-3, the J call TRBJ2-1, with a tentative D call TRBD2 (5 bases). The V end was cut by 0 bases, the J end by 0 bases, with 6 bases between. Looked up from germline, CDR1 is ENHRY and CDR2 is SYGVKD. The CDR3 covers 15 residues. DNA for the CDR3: TGTGCCATCAGTGAGTCGGGGAGCTCCTACAATGAGCAGTTCTTC. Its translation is CAISESGSSYNEQFF.

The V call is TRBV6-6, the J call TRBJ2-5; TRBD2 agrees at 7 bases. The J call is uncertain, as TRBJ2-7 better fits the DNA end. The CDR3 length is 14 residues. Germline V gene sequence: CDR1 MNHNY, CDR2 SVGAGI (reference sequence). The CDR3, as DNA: TGTGCCAGCAGGGACCGACTAGCAGTCTACGAGCAGTACTTC. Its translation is CASRDRLAVYEQYF.

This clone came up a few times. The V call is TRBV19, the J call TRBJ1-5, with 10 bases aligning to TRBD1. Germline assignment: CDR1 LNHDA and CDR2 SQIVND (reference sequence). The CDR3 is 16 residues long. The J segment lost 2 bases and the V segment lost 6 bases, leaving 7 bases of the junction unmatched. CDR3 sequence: CASSRGGQGRNQPQHF. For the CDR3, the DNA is TGTGCCAGTAGCCGGGGGGGACAGGGGCGCAATCAGCCCCAGCATTTT.

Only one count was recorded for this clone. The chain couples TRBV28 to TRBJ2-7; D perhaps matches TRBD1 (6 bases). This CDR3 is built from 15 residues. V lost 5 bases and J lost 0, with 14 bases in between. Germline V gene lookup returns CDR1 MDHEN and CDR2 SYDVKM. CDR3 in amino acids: CASSRGHTSSYEQYF. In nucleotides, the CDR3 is TGTGCCAGCAGTCGGGGACACACTAGCTCCTACGAGCAGTACTTC.

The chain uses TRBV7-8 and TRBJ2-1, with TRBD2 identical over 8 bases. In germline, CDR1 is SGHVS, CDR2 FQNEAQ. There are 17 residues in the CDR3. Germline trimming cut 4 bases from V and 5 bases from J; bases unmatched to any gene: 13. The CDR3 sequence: CASSSKPGLDLHNEQFF. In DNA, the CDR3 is TGTGCCAGCAGCTCTAAGCCGGGACTAGATCTCCACAATGAGCAGTTCTTC.

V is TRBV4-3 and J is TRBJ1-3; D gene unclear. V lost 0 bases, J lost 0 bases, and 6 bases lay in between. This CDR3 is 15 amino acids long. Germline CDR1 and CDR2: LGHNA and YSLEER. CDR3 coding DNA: TGCGCCAGCAGCCAAGACAGATACTCTGGAAACACCATATATTTT. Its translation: CASSQDRYSGNTIYF.

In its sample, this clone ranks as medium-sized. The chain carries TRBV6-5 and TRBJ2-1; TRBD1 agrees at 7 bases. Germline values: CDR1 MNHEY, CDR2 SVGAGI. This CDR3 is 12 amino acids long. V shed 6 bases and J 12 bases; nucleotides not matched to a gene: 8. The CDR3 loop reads CASSNSYRGQFF. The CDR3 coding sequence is TGTGCCAGCAGCAACTCCTACAGGGGGCAGTTCTTC.

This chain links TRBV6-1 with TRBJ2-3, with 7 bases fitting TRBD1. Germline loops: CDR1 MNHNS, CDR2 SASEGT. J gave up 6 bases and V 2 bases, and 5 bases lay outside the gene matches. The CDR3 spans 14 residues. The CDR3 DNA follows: TGTGCCAGCAGTGAACAGGGGGTGGCGGATACGCAGTATTTT. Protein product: CASSEQGVADTQYF.

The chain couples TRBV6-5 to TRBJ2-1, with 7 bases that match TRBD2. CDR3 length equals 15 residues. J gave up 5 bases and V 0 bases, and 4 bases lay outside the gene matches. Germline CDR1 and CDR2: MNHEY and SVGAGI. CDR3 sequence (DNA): TGTGCCAGCAGTTACTCGCCTAGCGGCCACAATGAGCAGTTCTTC. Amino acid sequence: CASSYSPSGHNEQFF.

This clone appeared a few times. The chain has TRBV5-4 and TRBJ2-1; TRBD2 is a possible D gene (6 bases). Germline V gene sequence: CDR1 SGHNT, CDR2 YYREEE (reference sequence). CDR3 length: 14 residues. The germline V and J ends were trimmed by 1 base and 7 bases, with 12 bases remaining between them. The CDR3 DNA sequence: TGTGCCAGCAGCTTGATGGGCGGGGCTAATGAGCAGTTCTTC. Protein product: CASSLMGGANEQFF.

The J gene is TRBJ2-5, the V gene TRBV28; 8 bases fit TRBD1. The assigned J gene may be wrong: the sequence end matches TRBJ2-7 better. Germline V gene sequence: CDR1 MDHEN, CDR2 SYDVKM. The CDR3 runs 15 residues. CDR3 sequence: CASSLYRGDSYEQYF. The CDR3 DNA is TGTGCCAGCAGTTTATACAGGGGGGACTCCTACGAGCAGTACTTC.